This is a list of T cell receptor beta chains from one sample in a study of shared clonotypes between healthy human individuals. The repertoire was sequenced with immunoSEQ multiplex PCR; TCRdb's copy has only in-frame clones and lacks some. The table includes 450,000 to 500,000 clones, 60% to 80% detected once. The material sequenced was PBMCs. All receptors derive from a woman aged 40 to 49 in good health. Some clones in this sample may be carry-over from other donors' samples. The CDR3 runs from the conserved cysteine through the conserved F or W. Each record gives: V gene, J gene, CDR3 length, clone size, D gene, CDR3 DNA, CDR3 protein. A D gene is named only where the DNA matches it firmly. Expanded clones get a size class; other rows say once, few or many, or leave the size out.

v_call: TRBV5-1
j_call: TRBJ2-5
cdr3_length: 14
clone_size: .
d_call: TRBD2
cdr3_nt: TGCGCCAGCACCACTGGGGCGGGGGATGAGACCCAGTACTTC
cdr3_aa: CASTTGAGDETQYF

v_call: TRBV25-1
j_call: TRBJ1-2
cdr3_length: 13
clone_size: .
d_call: .
cdr3_nt: TGTGCCAGCAGTGAATACTCAGGGGTTGGCTACACCTTC
cdr3_aa: CASSEYSGVGYTF

v_call: TRBV2
j_call: TRBJ2-3
cdr3_length: 14
clone_size: .
d_call: .
cdr3_nt: TGTGCCAGCAGAGGCGGAACTAGCACAGATACGCAGTATTTT
cdr3_aa: CASRGGTSTDTQYF

v_call: TRBV29-1
j_call: TRBJ2-2
cdr3_length: 13
clone_size: .
d_call: TRBD2
cdr3_nt: TGCAGCGTCGGACGGGGAGGGAGCGGGGAGCTGTTTTTT
cdr3_aa: CSVGRGGSGELFF

v_call: TRBV18
j_call: TRBJ2-7
cdr3_length: 13
clone_size: once
d_call: .
cdr3_nt: TGTGCCAGCTCACCGGAACAGACCTACGAGCAGTACTTC
cdr3_aa: CASSPEQTYEQYF

v_call: TRBV6-4
j_call: TRBJ2-3
cdr3_length: 16
clone_size: few
d_call: TRBD1
cdr3_nt: TGTGCCAGCAGTGACTCGACAGGGGCCAACACAGATACGCAGTATTTT
cdr3_aa: CASSDSTGANTDTQYF

v_call: TRBV6-5
j_call: TRBJ1-1
cdr3_length: 12
clone_size: few
d_call: .
cdr3_nt: TGTGCCAGCAGTTCCGGGACTGCTGAAGCTTTCTTT
cdr3_aa: CASSSGTAEAFF

v_call: TRBV7-8
j_call: TRBJ2-1
cdr3_length: 13
clone_size: .
d_call: .
cdr3_nt: TGTGCCAGCAGCGCACGGGAGAGCTATGAGCAGTTCTTC
cdr3_aa: CASSARESYEQFF

v_call: TRBV6-1
j_call: TRBJ1-6
cdr3_length: 13
clone_size: .
d_call: .
cdr3_nt: TGTGCCAGCAGGACTTCAGGGAATTCACCCCTCCACTTT
cdr3_aa: CASRTSGNSPLHF

v_call: TRBV18
j_call: TRBJ2-7
cdr3_length: 13
clone_size: .
d_call: .
cdr3_nt: TGTGCCAGCTCACCACCGTCCGGGTACGAGCAGTACTTC
cdr3_aa: CASSPPSGYEQYF

v_call: TRBV19
j_call: TRBJ2-1
cdr3_length: 18
clone_size: few
d_call: TRBD2
cdr3_nt: TGTGCCAGTAGTATCCTGTCTGTCGGACTAGGGCCCAAGGGTGAGCAGTTCTTC
cdr3_aa: CASSILSVGLGPKGEQFF

v_call: TRBV20-1
j_call: TRBJ2-1
cdr3_length: 11
clone_size: .
d_call: TRBD2
cdr3_nt: TGCAGTGCCCTTGGCGGGAGAGAGCAGTTCTTC
cdr3_aa: CSALGGREQFF

v_call: TRBV4-3
j_call: TRBJ1-2
cdr3_length: 14
clone_size: .
d_call: .
cdr3_nt: TGCGCCAGCAGCCAAGATGGTCAGAACTATGGCTACACCTTC
cdr3_aa: CASSQDGQNYGYTF

v_call: TRBV28
j_call: TRBJ2-7
cdr3_length: 14
clone_size: once
d_call: .
cdr3_nt: TGTGCCAGCAGCGAGACAGGCGGAAACTACGAGCAGTACTTC
cdr3_aa: CASSETGGNYEQYF

v_call: TRBV11-2
j_call: TRBJ2-7
cdr3_length: 15
clone_size: .
d_call: TRBD1
cdr3_nt: TGTGCCAGCAGCTTAGTCCGGGACAGCCTCTACGAGCAGTACTTC
cdr3_aa: CASSLVRDSLYEQYF

v_call: TRBV18
j_call: TRBJ2-7
cdr3_length: 14
clone_size: .
d_call: .
cdr3_nt: TGTGCCAGCTCACTAAGCAGTGGGAAAGGGGAGCAGTACTTC
cdr3_aa: CASSLSSGKGEQYF

v_call: TRBV7-2
j_call: TRBJ1-2
cdr3_length: 14
clone_size: .
d_call: .
cdr3_nt: TGTGCCAGCAGCTTTTCTGGACGGATTTATGGCTACACCTTC
cdr3_aa: CASSFSGRIYGYTF

v_call: TRBV6-6
j_call: TRBJ2-7
cdr3_length: 14
clone_size: .
d_call: .
cdr3_nt: TGTGCCAGCAACATGGGGCCGTCAAACTACGAGCAGTACTTC
cdr3_aa: CASNMGPSNYEQYF

v_call: TRBV27
j_call: TRBJ2-2
cdr3_length: 15
clone_size: .
d_call: .
cdr3_nt: TGTGCCAGCAGTAAAAGCAGTACGAACACCGGGGAGCTGTTTTTT
cdr3_aa: CASSKSSTNTGELFF

v_call: TRBV19
j_call: TRBJ1-1
cdr3_length: 14
clone_size: .
d_call: TRBD1
cdr3_nt: TGTGCCAGCACTTCACAGGGGGCCAACACTGAAGCTTTCTTT
cdr3_aa: CASTSQGANTEAFF

v_call: TRBV6-1
j_call: TRBJ2-2
cdr3_length: 16
clone_size: .
d_call: TRBD2
cdr3_nt: TGTGCCAGCAGTGAAGCGGGGGGGAGGGCCACCGGGGAGCTGTTTTTT
cdr3_aa: CASSEAGGRATGELFF

v_call: TRBV11-3
j_call: TRBJ2-1
cdr3_length: 15
clone_size: .
d_call: TRBD2
cdr3_nt: TGTGCCAGCAGCCCTAGCGGGGGTTCCTACAATGAGCAGTTCTTC
cdr3_aa: CASSPSGGSYNEQFF

v_call: TRBV27
j_call: TRBJ1-5
cdr3_length: 15
clone_size: few
d_call: TRBD1
cdr3_nt: TGTGCCAGCAGTTTAAACAGGGGTAGCAATCAGCCCCAGCATTTT
cdr3_aa: CASSLNRGSNQPQHF

v_call: TRBV27
j_call: TRBJ1-5
cdr3_length: 15
clone_size: .
d_call: TRBD1
cdr3_nt: TGTGCCAGCCAACGATGGACAGGACGGGATCAGCCCCAGCATTTT
cdr3_aa: CASQRWTGRDQPQHF

v_call: TRBV10-3
j_call: TRBJ1-1
cdr3_length: 15
clone_size: .
d_call: TRBD1
cdr3_nt: TGTGCCATCAGTGACCCGACAGGGGGCTCGGCTGGGGCTTTCTTT
cdr3_aa: CAISDPTGGSAGAFF

v_call: TRBV7-8
j_call: TRBJ2-1
cdr3_length: 15
clone_size: .
d_call: TRBD1
cdr3_nt: TGTGCCAGCAGCTTGACAGGGGGGCCCGCCAATGAGCAGTTCTTC
cdr3_aa: CASSLTGGPANEQFF

v_call: TRBV5-6
j_call: TRBJ2-3
cdr3_length: 13
clone_size: .
d_call: TRBD2
cdr3_nt: TGTGCCAGCAGCGGGACTACAGCAGATACGCAGTATTTT
cdr3_aa: CASSGTTADTQYF

v_call: TRBV7-6
j_call: TRBJ2-7
cdr3_length: 15
clone_size: .
d_call: .
cdr3_nt: TGTGCCAGCAGCTCCCCCAGTACAACTCTGGGCGAGCAGTACTTC
cdr3_aa: CASSSPSTTLGEQYF

v_call: TRBV7-9
j_call: TRBJ2-1
cdr3_length: 14
clone_size: .
d_call: .
cdr3_nt: TGTGCCAGCAGCTTTTGCGGGGAATATTGTGAGCAGTTCTTC
cdr3_aa: CASSFCGEYCEQFF

v_call: TRBV25-1
j_call: TRBJ1-1
cdr3_length: 14
clone_size: .
d_call: .
cdr3_nt: TGTGCCAGCAGTGAATTTGGGGGTCGGACTGAAGCTTTCTTT
cdr3_aa: CASSEFGGRTEAFF

v_call: TRBV14
j_call: TRBJ1-5
cdr3_length: 17
clone_size: .
d_call: TRBD1
cdr3_nt: TGTGCCAGCAGCCAAGGGCGAGACAGGGGTAGCAATCAGCCCCAGCATTTT
cdr3_aa: CASSQGRDRGSNQPQHF

v_call: TRBV5-1
j_call: TRBJ2-5
cdr3_length: 12
clone_size: .
d_call: .
cdr3_nt: TGCGCCAGCAGCCCATTCCAAGAGACCCAGTACTTC
cdr3_aa: CASSPFQETQYF

v_call: TRBV7-2
j_call: TRBJ2-1
cdr3_length: 13
clone_size: .
d_call: .
cdr3_nt: TGTGCCAGCAGCTTATCGGGCTATGTTGAGCAGTTCTTC
cdr3_aa: CASSLSGYVEQFF

v_call: TRBV11-3
j_call: TRBJ2-2
cdr3_length: 17
clone_size: few
d_call: .
cdr3_nt: TGTGCCAGCAGCCCCCCTGGGGGCAGGGTACCGACCGGGGAGCTGTTTTTT
cdr3_aa: CASSPPGGRVPTGELFF

v_call: TRBV2
j_call: TRBJ2-5
cdr3_length: 15
clone_size: .
d_call: TRBD1
cdr3_nt: TGTGCCAGCATTTCGGACAGGGGATGGGAAGAGACCCAGTACTTC
cdr3_aa: CASISDRGWEETQYF

v_call: TRBV13
j_call: TRBJ2-7
cdr3_length: 14
clone_size: .
d_call: .
cdr3_nt: TGTGCCAGCAGCTTACGGGGATCCAGGTACGAGCAGTACTTC
cdr3_aa: CASSLRGSRYEQYF

v_call: TRBV6-1
j_call: TRBJ1-5
cdr3_length: 15
clone_size: few
d_call: .
cdr3_nt: TGTGCCAGCAGTGAAGAGGATTCGGGGGATCAGCCCCAGCATTTT
cdr3_aa: CASSEEDSGDQPQHF